The clone carrying this TCR beta chain was counted between two and nine times. The antigen remains undetermined. This sample stems from a study of response to subunit inactivated influenza vaccine. CDR3 length equals 13 residues. Germline V gene data show CDR1 as LNHDA and CDR2 as SQIVND (reference sequence). V dropped 6 bases and J dropped 5; count of bases not matched to a gene: 4. TCRdb used MiXCR to reprocess the RT-PCR reads, holding one entry per CDR3 protein. Seen here are hundreds of thousands of distinct CDR3 sequences, around a sixth observed once, and the top ten hold approximately 10%. Study-wide findings and caveats: Researchers suggested that each seasonal influenza vaccination recruits few new T cells.

Material: PBMCs from blood, obtained roughly 12 days after vaccination. The clonotype was recovered from a man aged 45-65 years who received an inactivated influenza vaccine. The V call is TRBV19, the J call TRBJ2-3; TRBD2 agrees at 8 bases. The CDR3 DNA follows: TGTGCCAGTAGGGTCCTAGCGGGAGATACGCAGTATTTT. Protein: CASRVLAGDTQYF.